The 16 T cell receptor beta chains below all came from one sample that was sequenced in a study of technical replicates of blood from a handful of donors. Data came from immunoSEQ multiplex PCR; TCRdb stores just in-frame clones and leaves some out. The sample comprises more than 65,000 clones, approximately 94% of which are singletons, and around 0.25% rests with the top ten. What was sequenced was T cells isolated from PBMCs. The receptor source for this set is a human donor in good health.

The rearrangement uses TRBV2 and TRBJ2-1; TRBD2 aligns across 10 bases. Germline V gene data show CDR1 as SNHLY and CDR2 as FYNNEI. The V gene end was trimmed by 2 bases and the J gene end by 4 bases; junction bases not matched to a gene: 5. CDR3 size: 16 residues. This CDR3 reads CASSEPLAGVYNEQFF. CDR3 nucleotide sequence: TGTGCCAGCAGTGAACCGCTAGCGGGAGTGTACAATGAGCAGTTCTTC. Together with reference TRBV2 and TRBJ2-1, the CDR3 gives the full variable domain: EPEVTQTPSHQVTQMGQEVILRCVPISNHLYFYWYRQILGQKVEFLVSFYNNEISEKSEIFDDQFSVERPDGSNFTLKIRSTKLEDSAMYFCASSEPLAGVYNEQFFGPGTRLTVL.

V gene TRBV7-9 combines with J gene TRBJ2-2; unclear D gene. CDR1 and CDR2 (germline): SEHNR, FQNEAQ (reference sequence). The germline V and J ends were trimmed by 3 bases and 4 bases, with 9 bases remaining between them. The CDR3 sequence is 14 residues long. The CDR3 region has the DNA TGTGCCAGCAGCTTGGGCAGGTCCACCGGGGAGCTGTTTTTT. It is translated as CASSLGRSTGELFF.

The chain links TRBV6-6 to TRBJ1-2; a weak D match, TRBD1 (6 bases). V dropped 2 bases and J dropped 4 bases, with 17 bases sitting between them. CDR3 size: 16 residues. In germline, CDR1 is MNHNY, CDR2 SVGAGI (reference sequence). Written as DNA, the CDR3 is TGTGCCAGCAGTTACGGTATTGGGGGCGCTGGCTATGGCTACACCTTC. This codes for CASSYGIGGAGYGYTF.

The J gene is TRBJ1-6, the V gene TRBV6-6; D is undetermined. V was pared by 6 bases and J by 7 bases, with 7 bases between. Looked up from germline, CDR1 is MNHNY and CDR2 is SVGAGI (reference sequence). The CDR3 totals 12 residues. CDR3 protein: CASSPLNSPLHF. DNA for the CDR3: TGTGCCAGCAGCCCCTTAAATTCACCCCTCCACTTT.

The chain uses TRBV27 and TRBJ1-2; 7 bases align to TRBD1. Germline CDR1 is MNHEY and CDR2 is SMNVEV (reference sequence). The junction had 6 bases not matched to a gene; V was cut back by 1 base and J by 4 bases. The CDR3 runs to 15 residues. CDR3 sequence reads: CASSLYRGTVYGYTF. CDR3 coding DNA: TGTGCCAGCAGTTTATACCGGGGGACAGTCTATGGCTACACCTTC.

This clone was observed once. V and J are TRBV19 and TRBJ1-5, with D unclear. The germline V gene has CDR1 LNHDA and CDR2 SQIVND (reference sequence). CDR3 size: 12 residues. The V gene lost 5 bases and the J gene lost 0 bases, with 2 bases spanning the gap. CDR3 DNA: TGTGCCAGTAGTTATAGCAATCAGCCCCAGCATTTT. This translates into CASSYSNQPQHF.

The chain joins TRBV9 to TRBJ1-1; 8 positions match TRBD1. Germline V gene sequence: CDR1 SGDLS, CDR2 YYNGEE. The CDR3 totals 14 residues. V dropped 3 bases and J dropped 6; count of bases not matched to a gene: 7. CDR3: CASSADREYAEAFF. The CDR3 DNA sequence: TGTGCCAGCAGCGCGGACAGGGAGTACGCTGAAGCTTTCTTT.

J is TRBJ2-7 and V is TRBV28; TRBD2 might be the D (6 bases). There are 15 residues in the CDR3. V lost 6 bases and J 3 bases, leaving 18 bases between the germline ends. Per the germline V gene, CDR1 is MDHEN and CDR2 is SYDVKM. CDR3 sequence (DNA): TGTGCCAGCAGCCCTCAAGGGACTTGGCTCTACGAGCAGTACTTC. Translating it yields CASSPQGTWLYEQYF.

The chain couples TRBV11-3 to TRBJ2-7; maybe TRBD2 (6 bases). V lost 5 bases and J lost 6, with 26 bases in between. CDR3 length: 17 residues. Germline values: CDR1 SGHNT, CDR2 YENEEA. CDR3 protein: CASSLLYAGFVGLEQYF. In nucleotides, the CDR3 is TGTGCCAGCAGCCTTCTGTACGCGGGGTTTGTGGGTCTCGAGCAGTACTTC.

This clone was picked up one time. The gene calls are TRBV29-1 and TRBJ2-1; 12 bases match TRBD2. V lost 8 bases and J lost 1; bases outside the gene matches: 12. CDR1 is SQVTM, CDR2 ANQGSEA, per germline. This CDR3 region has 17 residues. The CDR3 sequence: CSHQTSGSVGSYNEQFF. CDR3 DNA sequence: TGCAGCCATCAGACTAGCGGGAGTGTCGGGTCCTACAATGAGCAGTTCTTC.

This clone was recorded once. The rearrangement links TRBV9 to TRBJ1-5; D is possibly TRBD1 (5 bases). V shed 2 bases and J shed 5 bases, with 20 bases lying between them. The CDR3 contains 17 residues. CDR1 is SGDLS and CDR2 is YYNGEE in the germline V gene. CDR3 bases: TGTGCCAGCAGCGTCGGGGGAGGGAAGTGGGGCCATCAGCCCCAGCATTTT. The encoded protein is CASSVGGGKWGHQPQHF.

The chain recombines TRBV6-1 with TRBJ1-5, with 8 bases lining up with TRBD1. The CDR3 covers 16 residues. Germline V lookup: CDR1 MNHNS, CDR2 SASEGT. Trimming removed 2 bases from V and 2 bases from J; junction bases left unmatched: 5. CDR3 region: CASSETPGGRNQPQHF. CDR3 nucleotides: TGTGCCAGCAGTGAAACCCCAGGGGGCCGCAATCAGCCCCAGCATTTT.

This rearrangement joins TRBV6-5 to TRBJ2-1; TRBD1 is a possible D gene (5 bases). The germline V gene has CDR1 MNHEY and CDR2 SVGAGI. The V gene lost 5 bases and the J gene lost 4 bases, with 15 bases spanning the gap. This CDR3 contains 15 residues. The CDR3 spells CASSLSRAYYNEQFF. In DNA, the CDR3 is TGTGCCAGCAGTCTTAGCAGGGCGTATTACAATGAGCAGTTCTTC.

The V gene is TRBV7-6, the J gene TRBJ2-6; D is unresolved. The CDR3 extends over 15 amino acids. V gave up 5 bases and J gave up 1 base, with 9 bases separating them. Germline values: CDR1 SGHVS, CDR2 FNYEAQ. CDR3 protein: CASSSERSGANVLTF. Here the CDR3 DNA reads TGTGCCAGCAGCAGTGAGAGATCTGGGGCCAACGTCCTGACTTTC.

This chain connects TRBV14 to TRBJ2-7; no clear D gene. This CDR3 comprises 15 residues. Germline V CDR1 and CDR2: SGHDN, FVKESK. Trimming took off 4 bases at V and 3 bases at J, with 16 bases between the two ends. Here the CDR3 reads CASSRTMTGRYEQYF. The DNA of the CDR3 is TGTGCCAGCAGCCGAACAATGACTGGCCGCTACGAGCAGTACTTC.

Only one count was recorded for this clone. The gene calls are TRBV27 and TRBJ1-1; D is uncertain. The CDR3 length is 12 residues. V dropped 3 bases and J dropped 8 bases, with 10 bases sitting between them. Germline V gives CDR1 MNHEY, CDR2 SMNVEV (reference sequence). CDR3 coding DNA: TGTGCCAGCAGTTTGGAGGGAGGGGAAGCTTTCTTT. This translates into CASSLEGGEAFF.